A single sample is the source of the 7 T cell receptor beta chains below, sequenced in a study of blood T cell repertoires in COVID-19. The protocol was immunoSEQ multiplex PCR, while the TCRdb copy is restricted to in-frame clones and leaves out a portion. The table shows hundreds of thousands of clones, with approximately 86% occurring only once. The sample was peripheral blood. These receptors originate from an older woman with COVID-19, enrolled during active disease.

A few counts support this clone. The rearrangement links TRBV2 to TRBJ2-7; D is uncertain. Germline V CDR1 and CDR2: SNHLY, FYNNEI. V was cut by 3 bases and J by 3 bases, with 18 bases left in between. This CDR3 spans 16 amino acids. CDR3 sequence (DNA): TGTGCCAGCAGTGAGCTCGTCGGCAGGCGATACTACGAGCAGTACTTC. It codes for CASSELVGRRYYEQYF. The entire variable domain, with the rest obtained from reference TRBV2 and TRBJ2-7, is as follows: EPEVTQTPSHQVTQMGQEVILRCVPISNHLYFYWYRQILGQKVEFLVSFYNNEISEKSEIFDDQFSVERPDGSNFTLKIRSTKLEDSAMYFCASSELVGRRYYEQYFGPGTRLTVT.

Here the CDR3 DNA reads TGTGCCAGCAGCCCCGGCGGGCGGGGGGGCCGGGAGGAGACCCAGTACTTC. Protein sequence: CASSPGGRGGREETQYF. The genes are TRBV4-2 and TRBJ2-5; 9 bases are shared with TRBD2. The CDR3 consists of 17 residues. Germline-derived CDR1 and CDR2 are LGHNA and YNFKEQ. J lost 5 bases, V lost 4 bases, and 14 bases had no gene match.

The chain combines TRBV9 with TRBJ1-2; 11 nucleotides align to TRBD1. The germline V gene has CDR1 SGDLS and CDR2 YYNGEE. Trimming cost V 8 bases and J 4 bases; bases outside gene matches: 7. The CDR3 runs 14 residues. CDR3 nucleotides: TGTGCCAGTCGGACAGGGGGCAATAGCTATGGCTACACCTTC. As protein: CASRTGGNSYGYTF.

The V and J genes are TRBV4-3 and TRBJ1-1; a weak D match, TRBD1 (6 bases). The CDR3 covers 14 residues. V lost 8 bases, J lost 1 base, and 14 bases lay in between. The germline gives CDR1 LGHNA, CDR2 YSLEER. The CDR3 DNA reads TGCGCCAGCGGGGAAAGGGGGGGGAACACTGAAGCTTTCTTT. Its translation is CASGERGGNTEAFF.

The rearrangement links TRBV9 to TRBJ1-2; D gene ambiguous. Germline CDR1 reads SGDLS; CDR2 reads YYNGEE. V dropped 0 bases and J dropped 6 bases, with 15 bases sitting between them. This CDR3 comprises 15 residues. This CDR3 is CASSVALGGNHGYTF. Written as DNA, the CDR3 is TGTGCCAGCAGCGTAGCCCTCGGCGGGAACCATGGCTACACCTTC.

The CDR3 DNA reads TGTGCCAGCAGCCCGGACATCTTGGAACTGAACACTGAAGCTTTCTTT. Protein product: CASSPDILELNTEAFF. The J gene is TRBJ1-1, the V gene TRBV3-1 (or the pseudogene TRBV3-2), with D possibly TRBD1 on 5 matching bases. This CDR3 comprises 16 residues. CDR1 LGHDT and CDR2 YNNKEL come from the germline V gene (reference sequence). The V end was cut by 4 bases, the J end by 0 bases, with 15 bases between.

The chain carries TRBV30 and TRBJ2-7; TRBD1 matches at 8 bases. Germline-derived CDR1 and CDR2 are GTSNPN and SVGIG (reference sequence). This CDR3 comprises 13 residues. Trimming cost V 3 bases and J 5 bases; bases outside gene matches: 6. The CDR3 is CAWRPDRENEQYF. The DNA of the CDR3 is TGTGCCTGGAGACCGGACAGGGAAAACGAGCAGTACTTC.